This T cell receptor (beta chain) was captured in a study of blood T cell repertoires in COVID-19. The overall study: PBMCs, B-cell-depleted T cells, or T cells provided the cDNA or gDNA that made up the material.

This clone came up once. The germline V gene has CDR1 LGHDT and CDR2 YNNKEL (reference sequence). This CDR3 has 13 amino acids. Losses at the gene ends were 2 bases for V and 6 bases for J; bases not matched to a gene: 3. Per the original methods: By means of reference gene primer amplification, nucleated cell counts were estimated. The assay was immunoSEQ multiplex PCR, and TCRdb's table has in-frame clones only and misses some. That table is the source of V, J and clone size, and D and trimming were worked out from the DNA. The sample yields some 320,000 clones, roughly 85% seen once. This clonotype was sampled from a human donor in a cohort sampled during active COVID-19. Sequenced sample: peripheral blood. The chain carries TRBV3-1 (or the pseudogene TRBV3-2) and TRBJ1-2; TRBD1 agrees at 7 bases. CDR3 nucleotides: TGTGCCAGCAGCCAAACAACAGGGGATGGCTACACCTTC. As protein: CASSQTTGDGYTF.